Listed below are T cell receptor beta chains from one sample, sequenced in a study of blood T cells in healthy people across ages. TCRdb analysed the 5' RACE reads with MiXCR anew, one entry per CDR3 protein. The data hold around 900,000 distinct CDR3 sequences, with around 54% observed a single time. Material for sequencing was blood. The receptors derive from an older woman in good health. The CDR3 runs from the conserved cysteine through the conserved F or W. Each record gives: J gene, D gene, clone size, V gene, CDR3 protein, CDR3 DNA. A D gene is named only where the DNA matches it firmly. Not every row has a clone size; where given, it reads once, few, many or a size class.

>TRBJ2-1|TRBD2|-|TRBV7-9
CAGYVAGRAGEQFF
TGTGCCGGCTATGTAGCGGGGAGGGCAGGAGAGCAGTTCTTC
>TRBJ1-2|TRBD1|-|TRBV5-1
CASSLAGGPSNYGYTF
TGCGCCAGCAGCTTGGCAGGGGGGCCTTCTAACTATGGCTACACCTTC
>TRBJ2-7|-|few|TRBV18
CASSPQTYYEQYF
TGTGCCAGCTCACCACAAACCTACTACGAGCAGTACTTC
>TRBJ2-7|-|-|TRBV6-5
CASSYQQMDFYEQYF
TGTGCCAGCAGTTACCAGCAAATGGATTTCTACGAGCAGTACTTC
>TRBJ2-7|-|-|TRBV20-1
CSASPLGYLIGEQYF
TGCAGTGCTAGCCCACTAGGTTATCTCATCGGCGAGCAGTACTTC
>TRBJ2-7|-|-|TRBV13
CASSLTLNEQYF
TGTGCCAGCAGCTTAACTCTGAACGAGCAGTACTTC
>TRBJ2-2|-|few|TRBV29-1
CSVETGITGELFF
TGCAGCGTTGAAACGGGGATCACCGGGGAGCTGTTTTTT
>TRBJ2-1|TRBD2|-|TRBV20-1
CSGSGGLGRNEQFF
TGCAGTGGAAGTGGGGGACTAGGAAGAAATGAGCAGTTCTTC
>TRBJ2-3|-|-|TRBV9
CASSPKGGGADTQYF
TGTGCCAGCAGCCCCAAAGGGGGAGGAGCAGATACGCAGTATTTT
>TRBJ2-7|-|-|TRBV12-3/TRBV12-4
CASSPAAGSYKQYF
TGTGCCAGCAGCCCCGCGGCTGGGTCATACAAGCAGTACTTC
>TRBJ2-7|-|-|TRBV28
CATGVPYEQYF
TGTGCCACAGGGGTCCCCTACGAGCAGTACTTC
>TRBJ2-5|-|-|TRBV28
CASSPALGSETQYF
TGTGCCAGCAGTCCCGCCTTAGGGAGTGAGACCCAGTACTTC
>TRBJ2-5|TRBD2|-|TRBV4-2
CASSQGREGQGEQYF
TGTGCCAGCAGCCAAGGGCGGGAGGGCCAAGGGGAGCAGTACTTC
>TRBJ1-4|-|-|TRBV28
CASGASATNEKLFF
TGTGCCAGCGGAGCTTCAGCAACTAATGAAAAACTGTTTTTT
>TRBJ2-7|TRBD1|-|TRBV18
CASSPTGQANYEQYF
TGTGCCAGCTCACCTACAGGACAGGCGAACTACGAGCAGTACTTC
>TRBJ2-7|-|-|TRBV12-3/TRBV12-4
CASSNLETYEQYF
TGTGCCAGCAGCAACCTAGAAACCTACGAGCAGTACTTC
>TRBJ2-5|-|few|TRBV7-9
CASSLSRGSQETQYF
TGTGCCAGCAGCTTATCTAGAGGGAGCCAAGAGACCCAGTACTTC
>TRBJ2-3|TRBD2|-|TRBV7-9
CASSLAGTRDRTDTQYF
TGTGCCAGCAGCTTAGCAGGGACTAGGGATCGCACAGATACGCAGTATTTT
>TRBJ1-1|-|-|TRBV25-1
CASSEWGGNTEAFF
TGTGCCAGCAGTGAATGGGGCGGGAACACTGAAGCTTTCTTT
>TRBJ2-3|TRBD1|-|TRBV29-1
CSVDGDRVRDTQYF
TGCAGCGTTGATGGGGACAGGGTAAGGGATACGCAGTATTTT
>TRBJ2-7|-|-|TRBV12-3/TRBV12-4
CASTLGPSYEQYF
TGTGCCAGCACCTTAGGACCCTCCTACGAGCAGTACTTC
>TRBJ2-4|TRBD2|few|TRBV2
CASGGTSVSGIQYF
TGTGCCAGCGGAGGGACTAGCGTTTCTGGCATTCAGTACTTC
>TRBJ1-6|-|-|TRBV10-3
CAISESDWTPLHF
TGTGCCATCAGTGAGTCAGACTGGACACCCCTCCACTTT
>TRBJ2-7|TRBD2|once|TRBV9
CASSLEAGAVSYEQYF
TGTGCCAGCAGCCTTGAAGCGGGGGCTGTCTCCTACGAGCAGTACTTC
>TRBJ2-7|TRBD2|-|TRBV28
CASTLRLAGGPGAYEQYF
TGTGCCAGCACCTTGCGACTAGCGGGAGGGCCCGGAGCTTACGAGCAGTACTTC
>TRBJ1-4|TRBD1|-|TRBV3-1
CASSPRDRSNEKLFF
TGTGCCAGCAGCCCCCGGGACAGAAGTAATGAAAAACTGTTTTTT
>TRBJ1-6|-|-|TRBV7-2
CASSGRMSSSPLHF
TGTGCCAGCAGCGGACGGATGTCTTCGTCACCCCTCCACTTT
>TRBJ2-1|-|few|TRBV15
CATSRDLGNEQFF
TGTGCCACCAGCAGAGATTTGGGTAATGAGCAGTTCTTC
>TRBJ2-7|-|-|TRBV3-1
CASSPPFRGFYEQYF
TGTGCCAGCAGCCCCCCCTTTAGGGGATTCTACGAGCAGTACTTC
>TRBJ1-2|-|once|TRBV6-5
CASSTDSSYGYTF
TGTGCCAGCAGTACGGACAGCAGCTATGGCTACACCTTC
>TRBJ2-7|TRBD1|-|TRBV10-3
CVITTGQAYEQYF
TGTGTCATAACGACGGGACAGGCGTACGAGCAGTACTTC
>TRBJ2-5|-|many|TRBV25-1
CASSGFRGASKETQYF
TGTGCCAGCAGTGGGTTTCGGGGGGCTTCGAAAGAGACCCAGTACTTC
>TRBJ2-2|TRBD1|-|TRBV24-1
CVTSDPDRAPTGELFF
TGTGTCACCAGTGACCCGGACAGGGCCCCCACCGGGGAGCTGTTTTTT
>TRBJ1-5|TRBD1|few|TRBV29-1
CSVELGDSAYSNQPQHF
TGCAGCGTTGAATTGGGGGACAGTGCTTATAGCAATCAGCCCCAGCATTTT
>TRBJ2-7|-|few|TRBV20-1
CSAILGGSYEQYF
TGCAGTGCCATCCTGGGGGGTTCCTACGAGCAGTACTTC
>TRBJ2-7|-|-|TRBV11-1
CASSLLSQGNSYEQYF
TGTGCCAGCAGCCTATTATCCCAGGGGAACTCATACGAGCAGTACTTC
>TRBJ2-7|TRBD2|-|TRBV13
CASSLVTSGTNEQYF
TGTGCCAGCAGCTTAGTTACTAGCGGGACCAACGAGCAGTACTTC
>TRBJ2-3|-|-|TRBV7-2
CASSLAPGVGTDTQYF
TGTGCCAGCAGCCTCGCACCGGGAGTAGGCACAGATACGCAGTATTTT
>TRBJ2-7|-|-|TRBV28
CASSNFAGYEQYF
TGTGCCAGCAGTAATTTCGCGGGATACGAGCAGTACTTC
>TRBJ2-5|-|-|TRBV14
CASSQAVFRYF
TGTGCCAGCAGCCAAGCGGTCTTTCGGTACTTC
>TRBJ2-4|-|-|TRBV7-2
CASSSGPTGLFGYF
TGTGCCAGCAGCTCAGGCCCAACAGGGCTCTTCGGGTACTTC
>TRBJ2-7|-|-|TRBV20-1
CSPRKGQGYEQYF
TGCAGTCCCAGAAAGGGGCAGGGCTACGAGCAGTACTTC
>TRBJ1-2|TRBD1|-|TRBV7-8
CASSSSGTGFGYTF
TGTGCCAGCAGCTCATCCGGGACAGGGTTCGGCTACACCTTC
>TRBJ2-6|-|-|TRBV12-3/TRBV12-4
CASSLQGQDGGANVLTF
TGTGCCAGCAGTTTGCAGGGACAAGATGGCGGGGCCAACGTCCTGACTTTC